The 2 T cell receptor delta chains below were found in one sample sequenced in a study of γδ T cells in repeated Plasmodium falciparum infection. Flow sorting of PBMC yielded separate Vgamma9/Vdelta2+ and Vdelta2-negative gammadelta T cell populations for bulk repertoire analysis. TCRdb called clones from the multiplex PCR reads again using CATT. Of about 89,000 delta-chain clones listed, more than 1.4% are singletons. Sample: gamma-delta T cells from blood. The receptors originated from a pool of human donors (malaria-infected and uninfected, not separated).

This clone was counted between two and nine times. TCRdb assigns this DNA the protein of a much larger clone, which departs from its translation at residue 6; this likely reflects a read error, and the protein shown comes from translating the DNA. This chain connects TRDV3 to TRDJ1, with 11 positions matching TRDD3. The J gene comes from matching the DNA to germline here; TCRdb lacks it. In germline, CDR1 is TVYSNPD, CDR2 GDNSRS (reference sequence). Trimming cost V 1 base and J 7 bases; bases outside gene matches: 11. This CDR3 region has 15 residues. CDR3 residues: CAFNFDWGIKSKLIF. The CDR3 region has the DNA TGTGCCTTTAACTTCGACTGGGGGATAAAAAGTAAACTCATCTTT.

This clone was found a few times. TCRdb has a much larger clone's protein, which differs at residue 12 from the translation of this DNA, likely because of a read error; what is shown is the protein translated from the DNA. This chain connects TRDV1 to TRDJ1; D perhaps matches TRDD2 (6 bases). TCRdb carries no J gene annotation; the J gene was assigned here by matching the DNA with germline. CDR1 and CDR2 from the germline V gene are TSWWSYY and QGS. The CDR3 has 17 amino acids. Between the trimmed V and J ends, which lost 6 bases and 9 bases, there was a span of 29 bases. The CDR3 is CALGDGSFPLKPPELIF. The CDR3 DNA sequence: TGTGCTCTTGGCGATGGCTCCTTCCCGCTTAAGCCCCCCGAACTCATCTTT.